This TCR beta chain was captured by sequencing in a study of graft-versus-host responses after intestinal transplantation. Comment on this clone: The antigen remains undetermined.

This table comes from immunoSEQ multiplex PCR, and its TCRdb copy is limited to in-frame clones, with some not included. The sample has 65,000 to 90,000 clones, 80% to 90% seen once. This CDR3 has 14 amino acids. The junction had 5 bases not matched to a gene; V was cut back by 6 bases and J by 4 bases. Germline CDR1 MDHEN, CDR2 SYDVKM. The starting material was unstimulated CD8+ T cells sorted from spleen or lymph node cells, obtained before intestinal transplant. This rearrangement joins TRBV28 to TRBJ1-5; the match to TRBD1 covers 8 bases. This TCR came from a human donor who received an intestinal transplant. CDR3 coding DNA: TGTGCCAGCAGCTCGGACAGGGTTAATCAGCCCCAGCATTTT. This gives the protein CASSSDRVNQPQHF.